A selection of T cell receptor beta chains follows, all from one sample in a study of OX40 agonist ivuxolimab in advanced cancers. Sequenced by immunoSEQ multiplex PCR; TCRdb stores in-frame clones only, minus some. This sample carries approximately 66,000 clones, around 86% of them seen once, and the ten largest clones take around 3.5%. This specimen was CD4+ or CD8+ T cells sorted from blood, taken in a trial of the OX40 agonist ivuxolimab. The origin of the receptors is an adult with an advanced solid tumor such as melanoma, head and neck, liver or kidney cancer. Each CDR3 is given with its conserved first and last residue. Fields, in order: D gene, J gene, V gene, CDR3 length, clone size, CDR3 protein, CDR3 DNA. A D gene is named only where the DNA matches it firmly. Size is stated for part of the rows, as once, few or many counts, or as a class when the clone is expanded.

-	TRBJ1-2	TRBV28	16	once	CASRIHGTPTNYGYTF	TGTGCCAGCAGGATCCACGGGACACCTACTAACTATGGCTACACCTTC
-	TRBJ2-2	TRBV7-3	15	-	CASSLGSDNTGELFF	TGTGCCAGCAGCTTGGGTAGCGATAACACCGGGGAGCTGTTTTTT
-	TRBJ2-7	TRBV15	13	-	CATSREPVYEQYF	TGTGCCACCAGCAGAGAGCCAGTCTACGAGCAGTACTTC
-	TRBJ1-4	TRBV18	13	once	CASSPTWNEKLFF	TGTGCCAGCTCGCCGACTTGGAATGAAAAACTGTTTTTT
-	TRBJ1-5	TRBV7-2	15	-	CASSFERGQGQPQHF	TGTGCCAGCAGCTTTGAACGGGGGCAGGGTCAGCCCCAGCATTTT
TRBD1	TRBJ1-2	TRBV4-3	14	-	CASSQQGQGIGYTF	TGCGCCAGCAGCCAACAGGGACAGGGAATAGGCTACACCTTC
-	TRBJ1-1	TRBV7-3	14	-	CASSIQGQGTEAFF	TGTGCCAGCAGCATACAGGGCCAGGGCACTGAAGCTTTCTTT
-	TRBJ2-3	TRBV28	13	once	CASHSGGSHTQYF	TGTGCCAGCCACTCCGGCGGGTCACATACGCAGTATTTT
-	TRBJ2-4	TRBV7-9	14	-	CASSAGGAGDIQYF	TGTGCCAGCAGCGCTGGAGGCGCCGGTGACATTCAGTACTTC
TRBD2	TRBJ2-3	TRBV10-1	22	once	CASRHQGETSGGDLGLTDTQYF	TGCGCCAGCAGGCATCAGGGGGAGACTAGCGGGGGGGACCTCGGGCTCACAGATACGCAGTATTTT
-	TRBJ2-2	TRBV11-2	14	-	CASSLAGSTGELFF	TGTGCCAGCAGCTTAGCTGGGTCCACCGGGGAGCTGTTTTTT
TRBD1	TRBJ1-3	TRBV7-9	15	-	CASSGGQSSGNTIYF	TGTGCCAGCAGCGGGGGACAGAGCTCTGGAAACACCATATATTTT
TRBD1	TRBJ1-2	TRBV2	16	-	CASRPGQPFLNYGYTF	TGTGCCAGCAGGCCGGGACAGCCATTTCTTAACTATGGCTACACCTTC
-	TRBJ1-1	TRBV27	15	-	CASSFPPVLNTEAFF	TGTGCCAGCAGTTTTCCGCCAGTACTAAACACTGAAGCTTTCTTT
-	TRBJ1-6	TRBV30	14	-	CAWNRASYNSPLHF	TGTGCCTGGAACAGGGCCTCCTATAATTCACCCCTCCACTTT
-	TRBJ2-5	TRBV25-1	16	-	CASSEYTSQGRETQYF	TGTGCCAGCAGTGAATATACAAGCCAGGGGAGGGAGACCCAGTACTTC
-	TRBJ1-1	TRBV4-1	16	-	CASSQEGFQGNTEAFF	TGCGCCAGCAGCCAAGAGGGGTTTCAGGGGAACACTGAAGCTTTCTTT
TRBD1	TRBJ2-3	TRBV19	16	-	CASSIGGGPTTDMQYF	TGTGCCAGTAGTATAGGAGGGGGCCCCACCACAGATATGCAGTATTTT
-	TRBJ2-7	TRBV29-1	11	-	CSAVWLGEQYF	TGCAGCGCTGTCTGGTTGGGGGAGCAGTACTTC
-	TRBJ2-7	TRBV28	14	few	CASSLPTGYSEQYF	TGTGCCAGCAGTTTACCGACAGGTTATTCCGAGCAGTACTTC
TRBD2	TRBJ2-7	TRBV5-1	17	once	CASSLGRSGGPSYEQYF	TGCGCCAGCAGCTTGGGTAGAAGCGGGGGGCCCTCCTACGAGCAGTACTTC
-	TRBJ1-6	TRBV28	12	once	CASTPSLSPLHF	TGTGCCAGCACCCCGAGTCTTTCACCCCTCCACTTT
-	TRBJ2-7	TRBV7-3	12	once	CASSFPGLQQYF	TGTGCCAGCAGCTTTCCCGGGCTCCAGCAGTACTTC
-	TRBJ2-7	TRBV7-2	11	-	CASSISYEQYF	TGTGCCAGCAGCATATCCTACGAGCAGTACTTC
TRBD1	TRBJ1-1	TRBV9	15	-	CASSAAGTGVTEAFF	TGTGCCAGCAGCGCCGCCGGGACAGGAGTCACTGAAGCTTTCTTT
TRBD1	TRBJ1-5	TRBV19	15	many	CASAEQGGGEQPQHF	TGTGCCAGCGCTGAACAGGGGGGCGGTGAGCAGCCCCAGCATTTT
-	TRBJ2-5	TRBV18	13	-	CASRRQVQETQYF	TGTGCCAGCCGACGACAGGTACAAGAGACCCAGTACTTC
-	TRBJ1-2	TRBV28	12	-	CASGLGDYGYTF	TGTGCCAGCGGCCTGGGGGACTATGGCTACACCTTC
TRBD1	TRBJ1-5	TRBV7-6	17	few	CASSLRSVGQGNQPQHF	TGTGCCAGCAGCTTAAGGTCCGTGGGACAGGGCAATCAGCCCCAGCATTTT
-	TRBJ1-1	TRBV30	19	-	CAWADRFSLGVGKAPEAFF	TGTGCCTGGGCTGACAGGTTTTCGTTGGGAGTAGGTAAGGCCCCCGAAGCTTTCTTT
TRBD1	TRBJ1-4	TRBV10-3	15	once	CATNSPGTGNEKLFF	TGTGCCACCAATTCCCCCGGGACAGGAAATGAAAAACTGTTTTTT
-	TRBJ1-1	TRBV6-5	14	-	CASSYGGGRTEAFF	TGTGCCAGCAGTTACGGAGGGGGTCGGACTGAAGCTTTCTTT
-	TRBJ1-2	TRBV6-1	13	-	CASQAGQNYGYTF	TGTGCCAGCCAGGCGGGTCAGAACTATGGCTACACCTTC
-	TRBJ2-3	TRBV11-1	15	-	CASSPTQGWGDTQYF	TGTGCCAGCAGCCCAACACAGGGATGGGGAGATACGCAGTATTTT
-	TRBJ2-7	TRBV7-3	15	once	CASSSNGGPLYEQYF	TGTGCCAGCAGCTCAAATGGGGGGCCCCTCTACGAGCAGTACTTC
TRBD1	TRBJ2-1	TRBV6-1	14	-	CASKYGQGNNEQFF	TGTGCCAGCAAGTACGGACAGGGGAACAATGAGCAGTTCTTC
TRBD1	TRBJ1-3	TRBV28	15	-	CAAAGQANSGNTIYF	TGTGCCGCAGCCGGACAGGCGAACTCTGGAAACACCATATATTTT
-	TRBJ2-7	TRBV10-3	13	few	CAISETADYEQYF	TGTGCCATCAGTGAGACGGCGGACTACGAGCAGTACTTC